What follows are 25 T cell receptor beta chains derived from one specimen sequenced in a study of T cells in Graves' hyperthyroidism and ophthalmopathy. Amplification targeted TCR beta CDR3 regions from RNA transcripts. In the first-round RT-PCR of the TCR CDR3, the HTBI primer set was used. One entry per CDR3 protein, called by TCRdb with MiXCR from the multiplex PCR reads. The table shows more than 150,000 distinct CDR3 sequences, with 15% to 20% occurring only once. The specimen sequenced was blood. The receptors come from a woman aged 45-65 years with Graves' hyperthyroidism.

This clonotype was observed at least ten times. The chain carries TRBV2 and TRBJ1-5; no reliable D call. Trimming left V 4 bases short and J 3 bases short, with 10 bases between. Germline V gene sequence: CDR1 SNHLY, CDR2 FYNNEI. The CDR3 is made up of 14 amino acids. CDR3 residues: CASSALRLNQPQHF. The CDR3 coding sequence is TGTGCCAGCAGTGCGTTAAGGCTCAATCAGCCCCAGCATTTT.

The table lists this clonotype with many counts. The chain joins TRBV5-1 to TRBJ2-4, with D perhaps TRBD2 (5 bases). CDR1 SGHRS and CDR2 YFSETQ come from the germline V gene. CDR3 length equals 18 residues. With 5 bases removed from V and 1 base from J, the gap between germline ends came to 22 bases. Here the CDR3 reads CASSPRQAAQRAKNIQYF. The CDR3 region has the DNA TGCGCCAGCAGTCCCCGTCAGGCAGCCCAGCGGGCCAAAAACATTCAGTACTTC.

The sample holds many counts of this clonotype. The V and J genes are TRBV2 and TRBJ2-7; D not resolved. The ends were cut back, 0 bases at V and 6 bases at J, with 9 bases in the middle. The CDR3 extends over 13 amino acids. The germline V gene has CDR1 SNHLY and CDR2 FYNNEI. The CDR3 DNA follows: TGTGCCAGCAGTGAAGCGCTTCGAACCGAGCAGTACTTC. The encoded protein is CASSEALRTEQYF.

This clonotype occurred many times. The J gene is TRBJ2-7, the V gene TRBV7-2; D may correspond to TRBD1 or TRBD2 (6 bases each). Germline CDR1 SGHTA, CDR2 FQGNSA. This CDR3 is 17 amino acids long. V was trimmed by 7 bases and J by 3 bases, leaving 25 bases between them. The DNA of the CDR3 is TGTGCCAGCATCCCCCCTGGGGGGCGCCTTCGGGGCTACGAGCAGTACTTC. It specifies CASIPPGGRLRGYEQYF.

The table lists this clonotype with many counts. The rearrangement joins TRBV7-2 to TRBJ2-3; D call uncertain. V gave up 5 bases and J gave up 7 bases, with 10 bases separating them. The germline V gene has CDR1 SGHTA and CDR2 FQGNSA. The CDR3 totals 12 residues. The chain's CDR3 is CASSPHRNTQYF. The CDR3 DNA is TGTGCCAGCAGCCCACATAGGAATACGCAGTATTTT.

A word on this clonotype: With a much larger clone just one base away, this may be a read error. This chain connects TRBV9 to TRBJ1-3, with no clear D. Germline-derived CDR1 and CDR2 are SGDLS and YYNGEE. The CDR3 has 14 residues. The CDR3 region has the DNA TGTGCCGGCAGCGTAACGGTATCTGGAAACACCATATATTTT. It encodes CAGSVTVSGNTIYF.

This clonotype was recorded at least ten times. The chain joins TRBV6-5 to TRBJ1-1, with 11 bases fitting TRBD1. CDR3 length: 15 residues. CDR1 is MNHEY and CDR2 is SVGAGI in the germline V gene. Unmatched junction bases numbered 8, after V lost 2 bases and J lost 9 bases. CDR3 DNA sequence: TGTGCCAGCAGTTACGTCACCGGGACAGGGGGTAAAGCTTTCTTT. Translation: CASSYVTGTGGKAFF.

This clonotype occurred many times. This chain connects TRBV20-1 to TRBJ1-1, with D hard to call. Germline assignment: CDR1 DFQATT and CDR2 SNEGSKA (reference sequence). V lost 1 base to trimming and J lost 1 base, with 13 bases between them. The CDR3 has 15 residues. CDR3 sequence: CSARVPRGANTEAFF. The CDR3 bases are TGCAGTGCTAGAGTCCCGCGTGGAGCGAACACTGAAGCTTTCTTT.

This clonotype was picked up many times. The chain couples TRBV20-1 to TRBJ2-7; no reliable D call. The germline V gene has CDR1 DFQATT and CDR2 SNEGSKA (reference sequence). V lost 7 bases and J lost 3, with 7 bases in between. This CDR3 region has 10 residues. DNA for the CDR3: TGCAGTGTTTTATACTACGAGCAGTACTTC. Residues: CSVLYYEQYF.

In the case of this clonotype: Since a much larger clone is just one base distant, this may be a read error. The J gene is TRBJ2-1, the V gene TRBV9; maybe TRBD1 (6 bases). This CDR3 has 15 amino acids. Germline values: CDR1 SGDLS, CDR2 YYNGEE. CDR3 nucleotide sequence: TGTGCCAGCAGCCCCCGACAGGTTCTATACAATGAGCGGTTCTTC. Protein: CASSPRQVLYNERFF.

This clonotype was observed many times. The chain links TRBV6-1 to TRBJ1-5; D not resolved. The germline V gene encodes CDR1 MNHNS and CDR2 SASEGT. The CDR3 has 12 amino acids. V lost 8 bases, J lost 1 base, and 6 bases lay in between. The CDR3 here is CASHDSNQPQHF. CDR3 nucleotides: TGTGCCAGCCATGACAGCAATCAGCCCCAGCATTTT.

There are many counts of this clonotype. This rearrangement joins TRBV20-1 to TRBJ2-2; TRBD1 agrees at 7 bases. The CDR3 loop spans 16 amino acids. The junction had 4 bases not matched to a gene; V was cut back by 0 bases and J by 0 bases. The germline V gene encodes CDR1 DFQATT and CDR2 SNEGSKA (reference sequence). CDR3 protein: CSAREGQRPNTGELFF. CDR3 sequence (DNA): TGCAGTGCTAGAGAGGGACAGCGGCCGAACACCGGGGAGCTGTTTTTT.

This clonotype was recorded many times. The chain joins TRBV20-1 to TRBJ2-3; 8 bases fit TRBD2. J was trimmed by 1 base and V by 3 bases; bases with no gene match: 9. CDR3 size: 16 residues. Germline CDR1 is DFQATT and CDR2 is SNEGSKA (reference sequence). CDR3 DNA sequence: TGCAGTGCTAGTAGCGGGGCAATACCGGGCACAGATACGCAGTATTTT. It yields the protein CSASSGAIPGTDTQYF.

This clonotype was detected ten times or more. This rearrangement joins TRBV7-9 to TRBJ1-1; no firm D call. CDR1 and CDR2 (germline): SEHNR, FQNEAQ (reference sequence). Trimming took 9 bases from V and 0 from J, leaving 8 bases between them. This CDR3 is built from 12 residues. The DNA of the CDR3 is TGTGCCAGTAGGGCACTGAACACTGAAGCTTTCTTT. This sequence encodes CASRALNTEAFF.

This clonotype was recorded at least ten times. V is TRBV5-1 and J is TRBJ2-7; 7 bases align to TRBD1. Trimming removed 2 bases from V and 13 bases from J; junction bases left unmatched: 9. Germline V gene data show CDR1 as SGHRS and CDR2 as YFSETQ. CDR3 size: 12 residues. Here the CDR3 DNA reads TGCGCCAGCAGCTTTGACAGGGTCGTTGGTTACTTC. It codes for CASSFDRVVGYF.

This clonotype came up many times. The DNA for the CDR3 is TGTGCCAGCAACGTACAGGGAGCTACTGGAAACACCATATATTTT. Its translation: CASNVQGATGNTIYF. V and J are TRBV6-2 or TRBV6-3 and TRBJ1-3; D possibly corresponds to TRBD1 (6 bases). The V gene lost 7 bases and the J gene lost 2 bases, with 15 bases spanning the gap. This CDR3 has 15 residues. Germline V CDR1 and CDR2: MNHEY, SVGEGT.

This clonotype was observed many times. The V call is TRBV6-2 or TRBV6-3, the J call TRBJ2-5; D is unresolved. The germline V gene encodes CDR1 MNHEY and CDR2 SVGEGT. The CDR3 has 14 residues. V dropped 2 bases and J dropped 2 bases, with 9 bases sitting between them. This chain's CDR3 is CASSYPVLQETQYF. In nucleotides, the CDR3 is TGTGCCAGCAGTTACCCCGTCCTACAAGAGACCCAGTACTTC.

The chain joins TRBV15 to TRBJ2-1; a possible D gene is TRBD1 (6 bases). This CDR3 contains 16 residues. CDR1 and CDR2 (germline): LNHNV, YYDKDF (reference sequence). Trimming removed 5 bases at V and 2 bases at J, with 16 bases between. The chain's CDR3 is CATSGEQRTAYNEQFF. The CDR3 coding sequence is TGTGCCACCAGCGGGGAACAGAGGACAGCCTACAATGAGCAGTTCTTC.

This chain's CDR3 is CASSLGTGQREAFF. The CDR3, as DNA: TGTGCCAGCAGCTTAGGGACAGGGCAGCGTGAAGCTTTCTTT. The chain combines TRBV7-2 with TRBJ1-1; 8 nucleotides align to TRBD1. V shed 1 base, J shed 7 bases, and the junction held 5 bases outside the gene matches. Per the germline V gene, CDR1 is SGHTA and CDR2 is FQGNSA. The CDR3 sequence is 14 residues long.

In its sample, this clonotype was seen many times. V usage is TRBV3-1 and J usage is TRBJ1-1; D uncertain. The V end was cut by 3 bases, the J end by 5 bases, with 13 bases between. The germline gives CDR1 LGHDT, CDR2 YNNKEL (reference sequence). The CDR3 is 14 amino acids. The CDR3 reads CASSQKTLITEAFF. In DNA form, the CDR3 reads TGTGCCAGCAGCCAGAAGACACTAATAACTGAAGCTTTCTTT.

This clonotype was seen many times. This rearrangement joins TRBV20-1 to TRBJ2-7; 8 bases align to TRBD1. The CDR3 spans 13 residues. The junction had 4 bases not matched to a gene; V was cut back by 4 bases and J by 2 bases. Germline V gene data show CDR1 as DFQATT and CDR2 as SNEGSKA (reference sequence). The CDR3 loop reads CSATRQGPYEQYF. DNA of the CDR3: TGCAGTGCTACCCGACAGGGGCCCTACGAGCAGTACTTC.

This clonotype was detected ten times or more. The V call is TRBV5-1, the J call TRBJ1-4; D is undetermined. The V gene lost 3 bases and the J gene lost 1 base, with 7 bases spanning the gap. CDR1 and CDR2 from the germline V gene are SGHRS and YFSETQ. This CDR3 contains 14 residues. The DNA for the CDR3 is TGCGCCAGCAGCTCAGGAGGAACTAATGAAAAACTGTTTTTT. Protein: CASSSGGTNEKLFF.

Only a few counts were recorded for this clonotype. A much larger clone lies a single base off, so this may be a read error. The CDR3 carries no conserved terminal phenylalanine or tryptophan, so it likely arises from a read error. The genes are TRBV15 and TRBJ2-7; D remains ambiguous. The germline gives CDR1 LNHNV, CDR2 YYDKDF (reference sequence). This CDR3 is built from 11 residues. V was cut by 0 bases and J by 9 bases, with 6 bases left in between. Here the CDR3 reads CATSRDWRQYL. CDR3 coding DNA: TGTGCCACCAGCAGAGATTGGAGGCAGTACCTC.

This clonotype was observed at least ten times. The chain combines TRBV28 with TRBJ2-7; 11 bases agree with TRBD1. Germline trimming cut 5 bases from V and 5 bases from J; bases unmatched to any gene: 11. The germline CDR1 and CDR2 sequences are MDHEN and SYDVKM. CDR3 length: 16 residues. Here the CDR3 DNA reads TGTGCCAGCAGTGCCTCAAGGGGACAGGGGGTCCACGAGCAGTACTTC. Translating gives CASSASRGQGVHEQYF.

V usage is TRBV5-1 and J usage is TRBJ2-2, with D possibly TRBD1 on 5 matching bases. V was clipped by 0 bases and J by 2 bases, with 8 bases between them. The CDR3 has 15 amino acids. CDR1 is SGHRS, CDR2 YFSETQ, per germline. CDR3 nucleotide sequence: TGCGCCAGCAGCTTGGATACAGGAAACACCGGGGAGCTGTTTTTT. Protein sequence: CASSLDTGNTGELFF.